The rows below give T cell receptor beta chains drawn from one sample of a study of CD8 T cells in Susac syndrome. Using its own MiXCR run on the immunoSEQ multiplex PCR reads, TCRdb lists one record per CDR3 protein. The data show 150,000 to 200,000 distinct CDR3 sequences, with around 96% seen just once and 0.14% held by the top ten. The sample taken for sequencing was CD4+ T cells from PBMCs. These receptors all come from a human donor in good health. Both conserved end residues are part of each CDR3. The D gene is left open where the match is weak. Size is omitted from some rows. Given values are once, few, many or a class for expanded clones.

>11|-|TRBJ1-1|TRBV29-1|-
CSVYGGTEAFF
TGCAGCGTTTACGGGGGGACTGAAGCTTTCTTT
>15|TRBD1|TRBJ1-2|TRBV4-3|-
CASSQDLGQARGYTF
TGCGCCAGCAGCCAAGATTTGGGACAGGCCAGGGGCTACACCTTC
>13|-|TRBJ2-5|TRBV3-1|-
CASSQVGGETQYF
TGTGCCAGCAGCCAAGTGGGAGGAGAGACCCAGTACTTC
>13|-|TRBJ2-3|TRBV6-5|-
CASSDEGRSTQYF
TGTGCCAGCAGTGACGAGGGTCGGAGTACGCAGTATTTT
>13|-|TRBJ2-3|TRBV29-1|-
CSVDFRGTDTQYF
TGCAGCGTTGATTTCCGGGGCACAGATACGCAGTATTTT
>14|-|TRBJ2-5|TRBV21-1|-
CASSNGQGKETQYF
TGTGCCAGCAGCAACGGACAGGGGAAAGAGACCCAGTACTTC
>14|-|TRBJ2-2|TRBV27|-
CASSHGIDTGELFF
TGTGCCAGCAGTCACGGGATAGACACCGGGGAGCTGTTTTTT
>14|-|TRBJ2-3|TRBV20-1|-
CSASVRPNTDTQYF
TGCAGTGCTAGTGTGAGACCCAACACAGATACGCAGTATTTT
>14|TRBD1|TRBJ1-1|TRBV12-3/TRBV12-4|-
CASSPGQRNTEAFF
TGTGCCAGCAGCCCGGGACAGAGGAACACTGAAGCTTTCTTT
>14|TRBD1|TRBJ1-5|TRBV6-6|-
CASSDRTGSQPQHF
TGTGCCAGCAGTGATAGGACAGGGTCTCAGCCCCAGCATTTT
>15|-|TRBJ1-1|TRBV5-1|-
CASSLVLGDGTEAFF
TGCGCCAGCAGCTTGGTTCTGGGGGACGGCACTGAAGCTTTCTTT
>15|-|TRBJ2-7|TRBV9|-
CASSVAGPGADEQYF
TGTGCCAGCAGCGTAGCTGGACCGGGGGCGGATGAGCAGTACTTC
>11|-|TRBJ1-1|TRBV7-9|-
CASGTISEAFF
TGTGCCAGCGGTACAATCTCTGAAGCTTTCTTT
>17|-|TRBJ2-5|TRBV7-2|-
CASSLVRASRGGETQYF
TGTGCCAGCAGCTTAGTTCGGGCTTCGAGGGGGGGAGAGACCCAGTACTTC
>16|TRBD2|TRBJ2-1|TRBV7-2|-
CASSPGGAGGPNEQFF
TGTGCCAGCAGCCCCGGTGGGGCGGGGGGGCCCAATGAGCAGTTCTTC
>12|-|TRBJ2-7|TRBV6-2/TRBV6-3|-
CATADRARGQYF
TGTGCTACCGCGGACCGAGCCAGGGGGCAGTACTTC
>14|-|TRBJ2-1|TRBV7-9|-
CASSRTAAFNEQFF
TGTGCCAGCAGCCGGACGGCAGCTTTTAATGAGCAGTTCTTC
>12|-|TRBJ1-6|TRBV9|-
CASSVGRGTLHF
TGTGCCAGCAGCGTAGGCCGGGGAACCCTCCACTTT
>14|TRBD1|TRBJ2-7|TRBV4-3|-
CASSQAGTGGEQYF
TGCGCCAGCAGCCAGGCCGGGACAGGGGGCGAGCAGTACTTC
>15|-|TRBJ1-5|TRBV27|-
CASSLLAGSNQPQHF
TGTGCCAGCAGCCTCTTGGCGGGTAGCAATCAGCCCCAGCATTTT
>18|TRBD2|TRBJ2-5|TRBV20-1|-
CSASPALLAGGRQETQYF
TGCAGTGCGTCACCGGCCTTACTAGCGGGGGGACGTCAAGAGACCCAGTACTTC
>15|-|TRBJ2-3|TRBV5-6|-
CASSLRGASTDTQYF
TGTGCCAGCAGCTTAAGAGGGGCGAGCACAGATACGCAGTATTTT
>16|-|TRBJ2-7|TRBV4-3|-
CASSQDSRGRAYEQYF
TGCGCCAGCAGCCAAGATTCGAGGGGAAGGGCCTACGAGCAGTACTTC
>17|TRBD2|TRBJ2-1|TRBV9|-
CASSPRGTSGAGNEQFF
TGTGCCAGCAGCCCCCGCGGGACTAGCGGGGCCGGCAATGAGCAGTTCTTC
>14|TRBD1|TRBJ1-5|TRBV6-2/TRBV6-3|-
CASSPRTGEQPQHF
TGTGCCAGCAGTCCCAGGACAGGGGAACAGCCCCAGCATTTT
>13|TRBD2|TRBJ2-3|TRBV28|-
CASSQGLRDTQYF
TGTGCCAGCAGTCAGGGACTAAGAGATACGCAGTATTTT
>14|-|TRBJ1-1|TRBV2|-
CASSDGVQGTEAFF
TGTGCCAGCAGTGATGGGGTTCAGGGCACTGAAGCTTTCTTT
>15|-|TRBJ1-5|TRBV5-6|-
CASSRRAGWDQPQHF
TGTGCCAGCAGCCGCCGGGCAGGGTGGGATCAGCCCCAGCATTTT
>14|TRBD1|TRBJ2-7|TRBV6-2/TRBV6-3|-
CASALTGTTYEQYF
TGTGCCTCCGCACTGACAGGGACGACCTACGAGCAGTACTTC
>16|-|TRBJ2-5|TRBV7-6|-
CASSLEAQGGMKTQYF
TGTGCCAGCAGCTTAGAGGCACAGGGAGGGATGAAGACCCAGTACTTC
>15|TRBD1|TRBJ1-1|TRBV10-3|-
CAIHQGASPNTEAFF
TGTGCCATCCACCAGGGGGCGAGTCCGAACACTGAAGCTTTCTTT
>12|-|TRBJ1-5|TRBV24-1|-
CATSDIGEPQHF
TGTGCCACCAGTGATATCGGGGAGCCCCAGCATTTT
>15|-|TRBJ1-1|TRBV5-4|-
CASSLDTVGITEAFF
TGTGCCAGCAGCTTGGATACAGTCGGGATCACTGAAGCTTTCTTT
>16|-|TRBJ2-3|TRBV29-1|-
CSVRGIPTTSTDTQYF
TGCAGCGTACGCGGGATTCCGACTACGAGCACAGATACGCAGTATTTT
>13|-|TRBJ2-1|TRBV20-1|-
CSAPRGHYNEQFF
TGCAGTGCCCCAAGGGGACACTACAATGAGCAGTTCTTC
>13|-|TRBJ1-5|TRBV24-1|once
CATSDLRIQPQHF
TGTGCCACCAGTGATCTACGGATTCAGCCCCAGCATTTT
>13|-|TRBJ2-7|TRBV7-2|once
CASSFQVRYEQYF
TGTGCCAGCAGCTTCCAAGTTAGATACGAGCAGTACTTC
>14|TRBD1|TRBJ1-1|TRBV7-3|-
CASSATGTYTEAFF
TGTGCCAGCAGCGCGACAGGGACCTACACTGAAGCTTTCTTT
>15|-|TRBJ2-7|TRBV7-2|-
CASSLARAPAYEQYF
TGTGCCAGCAGCTTAGCGAGGGCCCCAGCCTACGAGCAGTACTTC
>17|-|TRBJ2-3|TRBV29-1|-
CSVEDFVQGGGTDTQYF
TGCAGCGTTGAAGATTTCGTCCAGGGCGGAGGCACAGATACGCAGTATTTT
>16|TRBD2|TRBJ2-1|TRBV4-3|-
CASSQGTSGGYNEQFF
TGCGCCAGCAGCCAAGGGACTAGCGGGGGATACAATGAGCAGTTCTTC
>15|-|TRBJ2-5|TRBV20-1|-
CSAREGGGTGETQYF
TGCAGTGCTAGAGAAGGTGGGGGTACTGGGGAGACCCAGTACTTC
>13|-|TRBJ1-2|TRBV12-3/TRBV12-4|-
CASSFPGRTPYTF
TGTGCCAGCAGTTTCCCCGGACGGACTCCGTACACCTTC
>13|TRBD1|TRBJ2-7|TRBV28|few
CASSRDRVYEQYF
TGTGCCAGCAGCCGGGACAGGGTCTACGAGCAGTACTTC
>13|TRBD2|TRBJ2-5|TRBV29-1|-
CSVGGGVQETQYF
TGCAGCGTGGGGGGGGGAGTACAAGAGACCCAGTACTTC
>13|-|TRBJ1-2|TRBV3-1|-
CASSQGEDYGYTF
TGTGCCAGCAGCCAAGGTGAGGACTATGGCTACACCTTC